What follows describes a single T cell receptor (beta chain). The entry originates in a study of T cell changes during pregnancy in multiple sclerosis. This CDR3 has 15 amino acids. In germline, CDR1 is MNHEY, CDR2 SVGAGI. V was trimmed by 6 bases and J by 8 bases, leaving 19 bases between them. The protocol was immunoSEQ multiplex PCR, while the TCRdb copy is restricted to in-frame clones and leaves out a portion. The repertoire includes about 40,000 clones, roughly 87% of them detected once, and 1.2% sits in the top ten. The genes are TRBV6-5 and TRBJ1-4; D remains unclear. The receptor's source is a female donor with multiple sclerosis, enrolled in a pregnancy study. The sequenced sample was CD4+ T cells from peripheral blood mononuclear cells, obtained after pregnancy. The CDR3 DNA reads TGTGCCAGCAGGACCCCCCGATCGGGCGGGGAAAAACTGTTTTTT. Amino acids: CASRTPRSGGEKLFF.